This TCR beta chain was found in a study of radiotherapy plus CTLA-4 blockade in lung cancer. TCRdb's table, derived via immunoSEQ multiplex PCR, lists solely in-frame clones and lacks some. The sample carries 35,000 to 50,000 clones, roughly four fifths recorded once. Trimming removed 5 bases from V and 3 bases from J; junction bases left unmatched: 8. Germline CDR1 and CDR2: SEHNR and FQNEAQ (reference sequence). The CDR3 covers 15 residues. Concerning this clone: Its specificity is not known.

General study points: Best predicting response, reportedly, were early blood T cell clone dynamics, with interferon-beta.

Ipilimumab CTLA-4 blockade and focal radiation were given to patients with chemo-refractory metastatic non-small-cell lung cancer. This TCR came from a human donor with non-small cell lung cancer who had a complete response to radiotherapy plus ipilimumab. Sequenced here: peripheral blood, sampled from a patient treated with radiotherapy plus ipilimumab. The chain is built from TRBV7-9 and TRBJ2-3; 7 bases line up with TRBD2. CDR3 sequence: CASSQGLAATDTQYF. The CDR3 region has the DNA TGTGCCAGCAGCCAAGGGCTAGCGGCGACAGATACGCAGTATTTT.